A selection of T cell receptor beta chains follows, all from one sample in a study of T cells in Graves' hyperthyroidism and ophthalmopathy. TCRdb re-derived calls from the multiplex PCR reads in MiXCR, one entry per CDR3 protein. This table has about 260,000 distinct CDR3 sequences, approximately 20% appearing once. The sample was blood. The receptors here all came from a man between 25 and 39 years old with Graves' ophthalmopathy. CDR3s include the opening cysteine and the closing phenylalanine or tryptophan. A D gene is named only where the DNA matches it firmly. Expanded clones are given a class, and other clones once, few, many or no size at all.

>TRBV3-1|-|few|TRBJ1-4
TGTGCCAGCAGCCAAGATGTGGGGGCAAGTGAAAAACTGTTTTTT
CASSQDVGASEKLFF
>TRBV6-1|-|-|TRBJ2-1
TGTGCCAGCAATCCCACCCTCGACGGGTGGCGACCCAGGGAGCAGTTCTTC
CASNPTLDGWRPREQFF
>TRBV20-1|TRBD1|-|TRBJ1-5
TGCAGTGCTGATCGGGGCAGGGGGCAGGGGAATCAGCCCCAGCATTTT
CSADRGRGQGNQPQHF
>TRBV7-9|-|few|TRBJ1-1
TGTGCCAGCCCTATTGGAGCTGAAGCTTTCTTT
CASPIGAEAFF
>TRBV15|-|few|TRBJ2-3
TGTGCCACCAGCAGAGGAACTCCATTGAAAGCAGATACGCAGTATTTT
CATSRGTPLKADTQYF
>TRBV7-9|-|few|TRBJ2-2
TGTGCCAGCAGCTTCAATCAGGGGCACGGGGAGCTGTTTTTT
CASSFNQGHGELFF
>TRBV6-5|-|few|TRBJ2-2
TGTGCCAGCAGTTCGTACAGACACACCGGGGAGCTGTTTTTT
CASSSYRHTGELFF
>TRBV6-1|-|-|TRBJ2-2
TGTGCCAGCAGACGAACTCGGGCCGGGGAGCTGTTTTTT
CASRRTRAGELFF
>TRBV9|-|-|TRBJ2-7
TGTGCCAGCAGCCCTACCAAGACAGCCTCCTACGAGCAGTACTTC
CASSPTKTASYEQYF
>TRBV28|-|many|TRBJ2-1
TGTGCCAGCAGTAAACTCACAATGGGGAATGAGCAGTTCTTC
CASSKLTMGNEQFF
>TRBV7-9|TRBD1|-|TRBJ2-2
TGTGCCAGCAGCTCGGGACAGTCGGTCACCGGGGAGCTGTTTTTT
CASSSGQSVTGELFF
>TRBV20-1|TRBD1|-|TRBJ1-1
TGCAGTGCTAGAACGGGACAGGCACACACTGAAGCTTTCTTT
CSARTGQAHTEAFF
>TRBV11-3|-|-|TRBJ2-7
TGTGCCAGCAGCTTCGAGGGACGGTTCGAGCAGTACTTC
CASSFEGRFEQYF
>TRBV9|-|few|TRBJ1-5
TGTGCCAGCAGCGTAGAAGACGATAATCAGCCCCAGCATTTT
CASSVEDDNQPQHF
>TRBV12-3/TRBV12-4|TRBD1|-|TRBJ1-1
TGTGCCAGCAGTTTGTCTCAGGGACAGGAAACTGAAGCTTTCTTT
CASSLSQGQETEAFF
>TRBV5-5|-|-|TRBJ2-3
TGTGCCAGCAGCTTGGAATGGTTAATTACTAGCACAGATACGCAGTATTTT
CASSLEWLITSTDTQYF
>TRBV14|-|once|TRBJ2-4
TGTGCCAGCAGCCAGAAAGCCGGAAACATTCAGTACTTC
CASSQKAGNIQYF
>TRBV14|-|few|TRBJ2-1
TGTGCCAGCAGTCAAGGGGTCGGAGAGCAGTTCTTC
CASSQGVGEQFF
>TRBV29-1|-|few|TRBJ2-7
TGCAGCGTTGAAACGGGGTCTAACGAGTCGGGGGAGCAGTACTTC
CSVETGSNESGEQYF
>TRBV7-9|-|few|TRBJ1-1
TGTGCCAGCAGCCCTTCTATCACCGACAGCTCCGAAACCCCAATGAACACTGAAGCTTTCTTT
CASSPSITDSSETPMNTEAFF
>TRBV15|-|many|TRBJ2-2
TGTGCCACCAGCAGAGATAGGGGTGTCGGGGAGCTGTTTTTT
CATSRDRGVGELFF
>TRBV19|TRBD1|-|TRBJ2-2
TGTGCCAGTACTCCTGGACAGGGGATAGCCGGGGAGCTGTTTTTT
CASTPGQGIAGELFF
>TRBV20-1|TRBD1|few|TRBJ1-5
TGCAGTGCAGCCCTGGACAGGGGGGATCAGCCCCAGCATTTT
CSAALDRGDQPQHF
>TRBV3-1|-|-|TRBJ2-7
TGTGCCAGCAGCCAAGAATTCACACGGCGCTCCTACGAGCAGTACTTC
CASSQEFTRRSYEQYF
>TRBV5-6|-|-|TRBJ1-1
TGTGCCAGCAGCTTGGATGGGGACGGTGAAGCTTTCTTT
CASSLDGDGEAFF
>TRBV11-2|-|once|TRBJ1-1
TGTGCCAGCAGCTTCTCGTCTGCTTCTGAAGCTTTCTTT
CASSFSSASEAFF
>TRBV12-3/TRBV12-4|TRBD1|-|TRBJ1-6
TGTGCCAGCAGTTTTGGGACAGGGCGTTCACCCCTCCACTTT
CASSFGTGRSPLHF
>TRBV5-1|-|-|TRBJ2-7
TGCGCCAGCAGCTTGCGGGGTTGGGAGCAGTACTTC
CASSLRGWEQYF
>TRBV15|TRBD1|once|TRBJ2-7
TGTGCCACCAGCACCGGGACAGTGAGCTCCTACGAGCAGTACTTC
CATSTGTVSSYEQYF
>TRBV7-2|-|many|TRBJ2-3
TGTGCCAGCAGCTCTTACACAGATACGCAGTATTTT
CASSSYTDTQYF
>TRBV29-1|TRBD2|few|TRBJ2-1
TGCAGCGTAGACCTAGCGGGAGCGCGAGTTGAGCAGTTCTTC
CSVDLAGARVEQFF
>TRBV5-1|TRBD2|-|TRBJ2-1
TGCGCCAGCAGTAGAGACGGGAGGGCGAATGAGCAGTTCTTC
CASSRDGRANEQFF
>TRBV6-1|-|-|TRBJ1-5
TGTGCCAGCAAGATCTTCCGGGACGATGGGCCCCAGCATTTT
CASKIFRDDGPQHF
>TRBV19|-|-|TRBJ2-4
TGTGCCAGTAAAGCGGCTGGGGTAGCCAAAAACATTCAGTACTTC
CASKAAGVAKNIQYF
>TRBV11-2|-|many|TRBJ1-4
TGTGCCAGCAGCCAAGGGGCCTCTAATGAAAAACTGTTTTTT
CASSQGASNEKLFF
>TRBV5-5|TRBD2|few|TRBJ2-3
TGTGCCAGCAGCTTGGCCACGTCTAGCGGGAGTGGAACAGATACGCAGTATTTT
CASSLATSSGSGTDTQYF
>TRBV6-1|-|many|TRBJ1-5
TGTGCCAGCACTATAGGGGGGAGCAATCAGCCCCAGCATTTT
CASTIGGSNQPQHF